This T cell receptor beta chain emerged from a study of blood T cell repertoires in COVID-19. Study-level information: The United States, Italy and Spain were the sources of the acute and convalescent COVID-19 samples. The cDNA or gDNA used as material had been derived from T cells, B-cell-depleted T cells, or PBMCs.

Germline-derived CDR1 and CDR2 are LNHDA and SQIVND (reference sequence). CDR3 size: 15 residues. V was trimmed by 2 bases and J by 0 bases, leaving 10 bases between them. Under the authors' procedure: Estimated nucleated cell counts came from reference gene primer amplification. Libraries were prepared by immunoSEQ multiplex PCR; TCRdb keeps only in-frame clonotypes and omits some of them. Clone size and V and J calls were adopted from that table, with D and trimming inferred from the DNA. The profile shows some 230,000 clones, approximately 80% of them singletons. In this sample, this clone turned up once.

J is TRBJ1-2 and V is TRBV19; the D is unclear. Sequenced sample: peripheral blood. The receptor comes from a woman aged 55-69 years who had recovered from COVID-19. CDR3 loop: CASSIRTGTNYGYTF. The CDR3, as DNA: TGTGCCAGTAGTATACGGACGGGAACTAACTATGGCTACACCTTC. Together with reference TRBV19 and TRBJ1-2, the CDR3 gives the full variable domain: DGGITQSPKYLFRKEGQNVTLSCEQNLNHDAMYWYRQDPGQGLRLIYYSQIVNDFQKGDIAEGYSVSREKKESFPLTVTSAQKNPTAFYLCASSIRTGTNYGYTFGSGTRLTVV.